The 27 T cell receptor beta chains reported below all come from one sample, sequenced in a study of blood T cell repertoires in COVID-19. Libraries were prepared by immunoSEQ multiplex PCR; TCRdb keeps only in-frame clonotypes and omits some of them. Counted here are 100,000 or so clones, roughly 80% occurring once; the ten biggest clones make up 8.5% to 9.5%. Sequences were obtained from peripheral blood. The source is a woman in her 70s with acute or convalescent COVID-19.

The rearrangement uses TRBV3-1 (or the pseudogene TRBV3-2) and TRBJ1-6; no clear D gene. Germline V gives CDR1 LGHDT, CDR2 YNNKEL (reference sequence). V lost 1 base and J lost 9, with 7 bases in between. The length of the CDR3 is 13 residues. CDR3 DNA sequence: TGTGCCAGCAGCCAAGGACAAGTTTCACCCCTCCACTTT. It specifies CASSQGQVSPLHF.

V is TRBV10-2 and J is TRBJ2-5; D call uncertain. With 6 bases removed from V and 4 bases from J, the gap between germline ends came to 9 bases. The CDR3 extends over 12 amino acids. Germline V CDR1 and CDR2: WSHSY, SAAADI. Here the CDR3 reads CASSQQRETQYF. CDR3 nucleotides: TGCGCCAGCAGCCAACAAAGAGAGACCCAGTACTTC.

This clone showed up just a few times. The J gene is TRBJ1-1, the V gene TRBV19; D is ambiguous. The CDR3 is made up of 13 amino acids. Trimming took off 1 base at V and 6 bases at J, with 9 bases between the two ends. Looked up from germline, CDR1 is LNHDA and CDR2 is SQIVND (reference sequence). This CDR3 reads CASSIVGGSEAFF. The CDR3 region has the DNA TGTGCCAGTAGTATAGTAGGCGGCTCTGAAGCTTTCTTT.

This sequence joins TRBV5-5 and TRBJ2-5; the match to TRBD2 covers 11 bases. The V gene end was trimmed by 4 bases and the J gene end by 7 bases; junction bases not matched to a gene: 12. This CDR3 region has 16 residues. The germline V gene has CDR1 SGHKS and CDR2 YYEKEE (reference sequence). CDR3 DNA: TGTGCCAGCAGCCTGTTAGCGGGGGGGCTAGATCCGACCCAGTACTTC. Its translation: CASSLLAGGLDPTQYF.

This chain joins TRBV30 and TRBJ2-6; possible D gene TRBD1, 6 bases. Looked up from germline, CDR1 is GTSNPN and CDR2 is SVGIG (reference sequence). The germline V and J ends were trimmed by 0 bases and 0 bases, with 18 bases remaining between them. The CDR3 is 19 amino acids. Here the CDR3 DNA reads TGTGCCTGGAGTGTACTTGTCGGGACATTCCTCTCTGGGGCCAACGTCCTGACTTTC. Encoded protein: CAWSVLVGTFLSGANVLTF.

CDR3 sequence reads: CASSSLKQVHNEQFF. In DNA form, the CDR3 reads TGTGCCAGCAGCTCTCTAAAACAGGTACACAATGAGCAGTTCTTC. The chain is built from TRBV5-5 and TRBJ2-1; the D gene is possibly TRBD1 (5 bases). V lost 3 bases, J lost 5 bases, and 15 bases lay in between. The CDR3 runs to 15 residues. From germline, CDR1 is SGHKS and CDR2 YYEKEE (reference sequence).

The chain combines TRBV30 with TRBJ1-4; D remains ambiguous. V was pared by 2 bases and J by 6 bases, with 7 bases between. This CDR3 is 12 amino acids long. Germline-derived CDR1 and CDR2 are GTSNPN and SVGIG (reference sequence). This chain's CDR3 is CAWSSVDEKLFF. The CDR3 DNA sequence: TGTGCCTGGAGTTCGGTTGATGAAAAACTGTTTTTT.

This chain's CDR3 is CAIQGREDNEQFF. CDR3 sequence (DNA): TGTGCCATCCAAGGACGGGAGGACAATGAGCAGTTCTTC. J is TRBJ2-1 and V is TRBV10-3; 7 bases match TRBD2. CDR3 length equals 13 residues. Trimming at V came to 8 bases and at J to 5 bases, leaving 6 bases not matched to a gene. Germline V gene lookup returns CDR1 ENHRY and CDR2 SYGVKD.

J is TRBJ2-7 and V is TRBV4-3; 10 positions match TRBD1. Germline values: CDR1 LGHNA, CDR2 YSLEER. The V segment lost 5 bases and the J segment 7 bases; nucleotides outside the gene matches: 8. The CDR3 contains 14 residues. Here the CDR3 DNA reads TGCGCCAGCAGCGAAGCCCGGGACAGGGGAGAGCAGTACTTC. This gives the protein CASSEARDRGEQYF.

The chain joins TRBV12-3 or TRBV12-4 to TRBJ2-3, with D unclear. Trimming took off 11 bases at V and 6 bases at J, with 12 bases between the two ends. The CDR3 contains 11 residues. CDR3 residues: CALAVRDTQYF. CDR3 bases: TGTGCCTTAGCAGTGCGGGATACGCAGTATTTT.

This chain connects TRBV15 to TRBJ1-2; D unresolved. V shed 0 bases and J shed 3 bases, with 8 bases lying between them. This CDR3 is built from 14 residues. The germline V gene encodes CDR1 LNHNV and CDR2 YYDKDF (reference sequence). The CDR3 region is CATSRDRADYGYTF. The DNA for the CDR3 is TGTGCCACCAGCAGAGATCGCGCGGACTATGGCTACACCTTC.

The chain joins TRBV10-3 to TRBJ2-5; D may be TRBD2 (6 bases). The CDR3 consists of 14 residues. V was trimmed by 0 bases and J by 11 bases, leaving 16 bases between them. CDR1 is ENHRY and CDR2 is SYGVKD in the germline V gene. The CDR3: CAISESGGTQVQYF. The CDR3 DNA reads TGTGCCATCAGTGAGTCCGGAGGGACCCAAGTTCAGTACTTC.

This chain joins TRBV10-3 and TRBJ1-2, with 7 nucleotides matching TRBD1. V shed 5 bases and J 7 bases; nucleotides not matched to a gene: 7. This CDR3 contains 13 residues. Germline V gives CDR1 ENHRY, CDR2 SYGVKD. CDR3 residues: CAISLGGGGGYTF. In nucleotides, the CDR3 is TGTGCCATCAGTTTAGGGGGCGGAGGTGGCTACACCTTC.

The chain has TRBV7-9 and TRBJ1-1; D not resolved. Germline CDR1 and CDR2: SEHNR and FQNEAQ (reference sequence). V was clipped by 2 bases and J by 10 bases, with 5 bases between them. This CDR3 has 10 residues. CDR3 DNA sequence: TGTGCCAGCAGCTTATTTCTAGCTTTCTTT. This sequence encodes CASSLFLAFF.

The V gene is TRBV2, the J gene TRBJ1-1, with TRBD1 matching 10 bases. This CDR3 comprises 14 residues. Losses at the gene ends were 8 bases for V and 4 bases for J; bases not matched to a gene: 7. The germline gives CDR1 SNHLY, CDR2 FYNNEI. CDR3 sequence (DNA): TGTGCCAGCCTCCGACAGGGGGCGGGCACTGAAGCTTTCTTT. It is translated as CASLRQGAGTEAFF.

This chain connects TRBV29-1 to TRBJ2-1; D call uncertain. Germline-derived CDR1 and CDR2 are SQVTM and ANQGSEA. The V and J ends lost 1 base and 2 bases respectively, with 12 bases between them. This CDR3 has 15 residues. The DNA of the CDR3 is TGCAGCGTTGAAGCCTCAGAGGCTCCCTACAATGAGCAGTTCTTC. This translates into CSVEASEAPYNEQFF.

The chain employs TRBV19 and TRBJ1-1; maybe TRBD1 (6 bases). CDR1 and CDR2 from the germline V gene are LNHDA and SQIVND (reference sequence). Trimming cost V 7 bases and J 2 bases, with 11 bases left between them. The CDR3 sequence is 13 residues long. The chain's CDR3 is CASNPGVNTEAFF. CDR3 in DNA: TGTGCCAGTAATCCAGGGGTCAACACTGAAGCTTTCTTT.

This chain joins TRBV28 and TRBJ1-6; D gene unclear. Germline V gene sequence: CDR1 MDHEN, CDR2 SYDVKM. Trimming pared 8 bases from V and 0 bases from J, leaving 14 bases between. CDR3 size: 16 residues. The CDR3 sequence: CASSLGGSSYNSPLHF. The CDR3 region has the DNA TGTGCCAGCTCCCTCGGAGGGAGCTCCTATAATTCACCCCTCCACTTT. The whole variable domain, filled in from reference TRBV28 and TRBJ1-6, reads DVKVTQSSRYLVKRTGEKVFLECVQDMDHENMFWYRQDPGLGLRLIYFSYDVKMKEKGDIPEGYSVSREKKERFSLILESASTNQTSMYLCASSLGGSSYNSPLHFGNGTRLTVT.

The chain carries TRBV29-1 and TRBJ2-7, with D maybe TRBD1 (6 bases). V lost 6 bases and J lost 3, with 15 bases in between. Looked up from germline, CDR1 is SQVTM and CDR2 is ANQGSEA. The CDR3 runs 13 residues. This chain's CDR3 is CSVQLSDSYEQYF. The CDR3 bases are TGCAGCGTCCAACTTTCGGACAGCTACGAGCAGTACTTC.

The gene calls are TRBV7-2 and TRBJ2-3, with TRBD2 identical over 12 bases. The germline V gene encodes CDR1 SGHTA and CDR2 FQGNSA. The CDR3 loop spans 17 amino acids. The V gene end was trimmed by 0 bases and the J gene end by 8 bases; junction bases not matched to a gene: 9. CDR3 nucleotides: TGTGCCAGCAGCTTAGCGGCAGCTAGCGGGGGGGCCGGTACGCAGTATTTT. Translating it yields CASSLAAASGGAGTQYF.

The sample holds one count of this clone. In DNA form, the CDR3 reads TGTGCCTGGAGTGTCCGAACAGGGGGCCAGCCCCAGCATTTT. As protein: CAWSVRTGGQPQHF. This chain joins TRBV30 and TRBJ1-5; 9 bases agree with TRBD1. J lost 7 bases, V lost 0 bases, and 4 bases had no gene match. The CDR3 runs 14 residues. CDR1 GTSNPN and CDR2 SVGIG come from the germline V gene (reference sequence).

This CDR3 reads CATSRVFGQGYGEQFF. Here the CDR3 DNA reads TGTGCCACCAGCAGAGTGTTTGGACAGGGGTACGGTGAGCAGTTCTTC. The rearrangement uses TRBV15 and TRBJ2-1; 9 bases line up with TRBD1. There are 16 residues in the CDR3. Unmatched junction bases numbered 10, after V lost 1 base and J lost 9 bases. Germline values: CDR1 LNHNV, CDR2 YYDKDF (reference sequence). Full variable domain (rest looked up from reference TRBV15 and TRBJ2-1): DAMVIQNPRYQVTQFGKPVTLSCSQTLNHNVMYWYQQKSSQAPKLLFHYYDKDFNNEADTPDNFQSRRPNTSFCFLDIRSPGLGDTAMYLCATSRVFGQGYGEQFFGPGTRLTVL.

The genes are TRBV19 and TRBJ2-3, with D maybe TRBD1 (6 bases). Per germline, CDR1 LNHDA and CDR2 SQIVND (reference sequence). This CDR3 has 14 residues. Trimming removed 7 bases from V and 2 bases from J, with 13 bases in between. This chain's CDR3 is CASTPTGSTDTQYF. CDR3 sequence (DNA): TGTGCCAGTACGCCGACAGGTTCCACAGATACGCAGTATTTT.

The genes are TRBV9 and TRBJ2-3; TRBD1 might be the D (7 bases). Per the germline V gene, CDR1 is SGDLS and CDR2 is YYNGEE. The V and J ends lost 2 bases and 0 bases respectively, with 19 bases between them. This CDR3 contains 18 residues. Here the CDR3 reads CASSVGPGGRGSTDTQYF. Here the CDR3 DNA reads TGTGCCAGCAGCGTTGGGCCCGGGGGCAGGGGGAGCACAGATACGCAGTATTTT.

The gene calls are TRBV29-1 and TRBJ1-3, with TRBD1 matching over 9 bases. The CDR3 is 16 residues long. Trimming removed 0 bases from V and 4 bases from J; junction bases left unmatched: 7. The germline V gene has CDR1 SQVTM and CDR2 ANQGSEA. As DNA, the CDR3 is TGCAGCGTTGAAGATAGATGGGACAGGGTCGGAAACACCATATATTTT. Translated, it gives CSVEDRWDRVGNTIYF.

V is TRBV5-6 and J is TRBJ2-3; 7 nucleotides agree with TRBD2. Germline CDR1 and CDR2: SGHDT and YYEEEE. J gave up 4 bases and V 1 base, and 6 bases lay outside the gene matches. CDR3 length equals 15 residues. CDR3 in amino acids: CASSLRRAGADTQYF. CDR3 sequence (DNA): TGTGCCAGCAGCTTGCGGAGGGCGGGGGCAGATACGCAGTATTTT.

J is TRBJ2-5 and V is TRBV19; D might be TRBD2 (5 bases). The germline gives CDR1 LNHDA, CDR2 SQIVND (reference sequence). The CDR3 is 16 amino acids. V lost 6 bases to trimming and J lost 3 bases, with 20 bases between them. This CDR3 reads CASSPGRPRREETQYF. CDR3 coding DNA: TGTGCCAGTAGCCCGGGGAGACCCCGCCGTGAAGAGACCCAGTACTTC.